This T cell receptor (beta chain) was sequenced for a study of identical twins. Notes on this clonotype: Its antigen is as yet unknown.

Every one of the donors was a healthy Caucasian. General study findings and limits: Model-predicted out-of-frame TCR alpha sharing fell below observed values in monozygotic twins. Insertions ran lower in abundant cord blood beta clonotypes, though not in memory repertoires.

Unique molecular identifiers were present on the cDNA, which also gained a universal primer site by template switching. TCRdb fed the 5' RACE reads into MiXCR, producing one record per CDR3 protein. The data contain some 1,600,000 distinct CDR3 sequences, about 32% of them singletons. CDR3 length: 15 residues. From germline, CDR1 is LGHNA and CDR2 YNFKEQ. V shed 3 bases and J 2 bases; nucleotides not matched to a gene: 2. The chain couples TRBV4-2 to TRBJ2-3; TRBD1 agrees at 10 bases. The sequence was collected from a newborn girl in good health. Sequenced input: cord blood. Here the CDR3 reads CASSQGQGTTDTQYF. Written as DNA, the CDR3 is TGTGCCAGCAGCCAGGGACAGGGGACCACAGATACGCAGTATTTT.